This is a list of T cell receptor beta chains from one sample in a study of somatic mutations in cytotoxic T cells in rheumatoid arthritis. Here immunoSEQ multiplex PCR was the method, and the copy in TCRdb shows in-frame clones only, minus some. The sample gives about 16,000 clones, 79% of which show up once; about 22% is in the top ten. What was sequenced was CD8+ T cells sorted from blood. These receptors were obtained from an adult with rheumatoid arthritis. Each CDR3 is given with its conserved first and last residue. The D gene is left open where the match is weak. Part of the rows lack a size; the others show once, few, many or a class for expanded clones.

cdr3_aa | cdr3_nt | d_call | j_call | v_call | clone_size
CASQARMSSYEQYF | TGTGCCAGCCAGGCCAGGATGAGCTCCTACGAGCAGTACTTC | . | TRBJ2-7 | TRBV6-1 | .
CASRPGLADGGQFF | TGTGCCAGCAGGCCGGGACTAGCGGACGGGGGGCAGTTCTTC | TRBD2 | TRBJ2-1 | TRBV11-2 | .
CASSYASGSADTQYF | TGTGCCAGCAGTTACGCTAGCGGGAGTGCAGATACGCAGTATTTT | TRBD2 | TRBJ2-3 | TRBV6-5 | few
CASTRIGGLGTEAFF | TGTGCCAGCACTCGCATCGGGGGGCTTGGCACTGAAGCTTTCTTT | . | TRBJ1-1 | TRBV27 | once
CASSLFRGMMGTEAFF | TGTGCCAGCAGTTTATTCCGGGGAATGATGGGCACTGAAGCTTTCTTT | . | TRBJ1-1 | TRBV27 | few
CASSPRDRRGDEQFF | TGTGCCAGCAGCCCCCGGGACAGACGAGGGGATGAGCAGTTCTTC | TRBD1 | TRBJ2-1 | TRBV28 | once
CARPNRDNKDNYGYTF | TGTGCCCGCCCCAACCGGGACAACAAGGATAACTATGGCTACACCTTC | . | TRBJ1-2 | TRBV2 | .
CASKVGRYGYTF | TGTGCCAGCAAGGTGGGGCGCTATGGCTACACCTTC | . | TRBJ1-2 | TRBV13 | .
CASSLATGMNTEAFF | TGTGCCAGCAGCCTAGCGACAGGAATGAACACTGAAGCTTTCTTT | . | TRBJ1-1 | TRBV5-5 | .
CASSPTTAGGYEQYF | TGCGCCAGCAGCCCCACCACAGCGGGGGGCTACGAGCAGTACTTC | TRBD2 | TRBJ2-7 | TRBV4-1 | .
CASSPVDWNEQYF | TGTGCCAGCAGCCCCGTGGACTGGAACGAGCAGTACTTC | . | TRBJ2-7 | TRBV9 | .
CASSLVPDSNYGYTF | TGCGCCAGCAGCTTGGTCCCAGACTCTAACTATGGCTACACCTTC | . | TRBJ1-2 | TRBV5-1 | .
CASSQSFWGGDTEAFF | TGTGCCAGCAGCCAATCTTTCTGGGGAGGGGACACTGAAGCTTTCTTT | . | TRBJ1-1 | TRBV14 | .
CASSLFGQLSYEQYF | TGTGCCAGCAGTTTATTCGGACAGCTCTCCTACGAGCAGTACTTC | . | TRBJ2-7 | TRBV28 | .
CASSSTGRGGSITNEQFF | TGTGCCAGCAGCTCGACCGGGAGGGGAGGGTCAATAACCAATGAGCAGTTCTTC | TRBD2 | TRBJ2-1 | TRBV11-2 | .
CASSPDSRHYGYTF | TGTGCCAGTAGTCCGGACAGCAGACACTATGGCTACACCTTC | . | TRBJ1-2 | TRBV19 | .
CASSEYFTTDTYNEQFF | TGTGCCAGCAGTGAATATTTTACGACAGACACCTACAATGAGCAGTTCTTC | . | TRBJ2-1 | TRBV25-1 | once
CASSWDRNTEAFF | TGCGCCAGCAGCTGGGACAGGAACACTGAAGCTTTCTTT | TRBD1 | TRBJ1-1 | TRBV5-1 | .
CASSPEVMRVSGYTF | TGCGCCAGCAGCCCGGAAGTTATGAGGGTTAGTGGCTACACCTTC | . | TRBJ1-2 | TRBV4-3 | once
CASSQGLRINTEAFF | TGCGCCAGCAGCCAAGGTCTCAGGATTAACACTGAAGCTTTCTTT | . | TRBJ1-1 | TRBV4-3 | .
CASSQMRTGEYNEQFF | TGCGCCAGCAGCCAAATGCGGACAGGGGAATACAATGAGCAGTTCTTC | TRBD1 | TRBJ2-1 | TRBV4-3 | once
CASSPVASSYNEQFF | TGTGCCAGCAGCCCCGTAGCCAGCTCCTACAATGAGCAGTTCTTC | . | TRBJ2-1 | TRBV5-4 | .
CASSVDQRTSTDTQYF | TGTGCCAGCAGCGTAGATCAGCGGACTAGCACAGATACGCAGTATTTT | . | TRBJ2-3 | TRBV9 | .
CASSQGVSSYNEQFF | TGCGCCAGCAGCCAGGGCGTCAGCTCCTACAATGAGCAGTTCTTC | . | TRBJ2-1 | TRBV4-3 | .
CAWTVGLANTGELFF | TGTGCCTGGACAGTGGGGCTAGCGAACACCGGGGAGCTGTTTTTT | . | TRBJ2-2 | TRBV30 | .
CASSSLAGVVSTDTQYF | TGTGCCAGCAGCAGCCTAGCGGGAGTGGTGAGCACAGATACGCAGTATTTT | TRBD2 | TRBJ2-3 | TRBV5-6 | .
CASQLGGSYEQYF | TGTGCCAGTCAACTAGGGGGCTCCTACGAGCAGTACTTC | . | TRBJ2-7 | TRBV19 | .
CSVEGGEDLGGRDRGYEQYF | TGCAGCGTTGAAGGGGGTGAGGATCTGGGGGGCCGGGACAGGGGCTACGAGCAGTACTTC | TRBD1 | TRBJ2-7 | TRBV29-1 | .
CASSPRGRWQSYNEQFF | TGTGCCAGCAGCCCGCGGGGTCGGTGGCAGTCCTACAATGAGCAGTTCTTC | . | TRBJ2-1 | TRBV7-9 | .
CASRQDNEQFF | TGTGCCAGCAGACAGGACAATGAGCAGTTCTTC | . | TRBJ2-1 | TRBV2 | .
CASSAVGAGSYEQYF | TGTGCCAGCAGCGCAGTCGGGGCGGGCTCCTACGAGCAGTACTTC | . | TRBJ2-7 | TRBV7-2 | .
CASSLLGGGSSYNEQFF | TGTGCCAGCAGCTTGTTAGGGGGAGGGAGCTCCTACAATGAGCAGTTCTTC | . | TRBJ2-1 | TRBV11-3 | few
CASSYRDYKREQFF | TGTGCCAGCAGTTATAGGGACTACAAAAGAGAGCAGTTCTTC | TRBD2 | TRBJ2-1 | TRBV6-5 | .